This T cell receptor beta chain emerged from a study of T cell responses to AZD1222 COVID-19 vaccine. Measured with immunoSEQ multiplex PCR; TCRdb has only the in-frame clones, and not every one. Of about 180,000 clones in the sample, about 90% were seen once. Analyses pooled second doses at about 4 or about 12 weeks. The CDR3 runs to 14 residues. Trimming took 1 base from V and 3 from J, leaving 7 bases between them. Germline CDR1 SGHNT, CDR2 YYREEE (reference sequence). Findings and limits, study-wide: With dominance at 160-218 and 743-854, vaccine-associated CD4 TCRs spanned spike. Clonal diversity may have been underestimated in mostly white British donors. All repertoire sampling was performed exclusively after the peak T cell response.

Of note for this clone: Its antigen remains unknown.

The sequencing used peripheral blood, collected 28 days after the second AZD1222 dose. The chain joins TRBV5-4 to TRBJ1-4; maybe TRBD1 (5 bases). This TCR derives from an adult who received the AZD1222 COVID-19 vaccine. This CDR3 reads CASSLRQPNEKLFF. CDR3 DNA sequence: TGTGCCAGCAGCTTGAGACAGCCTAATGAAAAACTGTTTTTT.